Listed below are T cell receptor beta chains from one sample, sequenced in a study of control samples from healthy donors and cancer patients. The assay was immunoSEQ multiplex PCR, and TCRdb's table has in-frame clones only and misses some. The data show about 83,000 clones, 91% seen once. The sequenced sample consisted of blood. The origin of the receptors is a man aged 50 or older in good health. The CDR3 runs from the conserved cysteine through the conserved F or W. Rows give clone size only sometimes, using once, few, many, or a class for an expanded clone.

cdr3_aa,v_call,clone_size,j_call
CASSPGQAVEAFF,TRBV7-2,once,TRBJ1-1
CATIPGGAYQGEQFF,TRBV10-3,.,TRBJ2-1
CASSRAGAKNIQYF,TRBV7-9,.,TRBJ2-4
CASSRGGDGELFF,TRBV6-5,.,TRBJ2-2
CASSLFEDQPQHF,TRBV7-9,.,TRBJ1-5
CATSDPRGGSSYNEQFF,TRBV24-1,once,TRBJ2-1
CASSNRGNIQYF,TRBV12-3/TRBV12-4,.,TRBJ2-4
CASTEPYYGYTF,TRBV19,.,TRBJ1-2
CASSYSKGDRSEAFF,TRBV6-5,.,TRBJ1-1
CASSLGADTQYF,TRBV5-1,.,TRBJ2-3
CASSYADKYEGRF,TRBV6-6,.,TRBJ2-3
CASSDEQGAEQPQHF,TRBV18,.,TRBJ1-5
CASSLGGQGTEAFF,TRBV5-1,.,TRBJ1-1
CASSGTGSKANYGYTF,TRBV25-1,.,TRBJ1-2
CASSLAETGNTGELFF,TRBV7-7,.,TRBJ2-2
CASSQEPFPGSYEQYF,TRBV4-1,few,TRBJ2-7
CSVATANYGYTF,TRBV29-1,.,TRBJ1-2
CASGTGDNQPQHF,TRBV10-3,.,TRBJ1-5
CASRGDREYEQYF,TRBV19,once,TRBJ2-7
CASRFRGPGLMNTEAFF,TRBV12-2,.,TRBJ1-1
CASSPPGGVLSPLHF,TRBV7-2,.,TRBJ1-6
CASSDIPHTGGFHTGELFF,TRBV10-1,.,TRBJ2-2